This is a list of T cell receptor beta chains from one sample in a study of vaccination effects on CD4 cells after COVID-19. Data came from immunoSEQ multiplex PCR; TCRdb stores just in-frame clones and leaves some out. The sample holds approximately 26,000 clones, roughly 85% seen once. Their target antigens are unknown. Specimen: CD4+ T cells from PBMCs cultured with SARS-CoV-2 spike peptides, collected after COVID-19 vaccination. Receptors were obtained from a human donor who received a COVID-19 vaccine. Some clones in this sample may be carry-over from other donors' samples. The CDR3 runs from the conserved cysteine through the conserved F or W.

V gene: TRBV3-1/TRBV3-2; J gene: TRBJ1-1; CDR3 protein: CASAGTANTEAFF
V gene: TRBV5-6; J gene: TRBJ2-3; CDR3 protein: CASSLTGETDTQYF
V gene: TRBV3-1/TRBV3-2; J gene: TRBJ1-4; CDR3 protein: CASSPGTGVTNEKLFF
V gene: TRBV4-3; J gene: TRBJ2-5; CDR3 protein: CASSQANQETQYF
V gene: TRBV3-1/TRBV3-2; J gene: TRBJ2-1; CDR3 protein: CASSLGAGRSSYNEQFF
V gene: TRBV7-8; J gene: TRBJ2-5; CDR3 protein: CASRFLSGEETQYF
V gene: TRBV9; J gene: TRBJ2-3; CDR3 protein: CASRPGRGSTDTQYF
V gene: TRBV30; J gene: TRBJ1-2; CDR3 protein: CAWTLADYGYTF
V gene: TRBV7-2; J gene: TRBJ1-2; CDR3 protein: CASSSHTNILNYGYTF
V gene: TRBV6-5; J gene: TRBJ1-2; CDR3 protein: CASSKPGLGIYGYTF
V gene: TRBV18; J gene: TRBJ2-5; CDR3 protein: CASSPLGIGETQYF
V gene: TRBV5-1; J gene: TRBJ2-5; CDR3 protein: CASSLLRTYQETQYF
V gene: TRBV6-5; J gene: TRBJ1-5; CDR3 protein: CASRAGGNQPQHF
V gene: TRBV10-3; J gene: TRBJ1-2; CDR3 protein: CAISDPDRVQGGYTF
V gene: TRBV18; J gene: TRBJ1-5; CDR3 protein: CASSPTGGAGQPQHF
V gene: TRBV6-6; J gene: TRBJ1-1; CDR3 protein: CASSSQAGPTEAFF
V gene: TRBV19; J gene: TRBJ1-6; CDR3 protein: CASSQYGVRDYNSPLHF
V gene: TRBV15; J gene: TRBJ1-6; CDR3 protein: CATSRGGSYSPLHF
V gene: TRBV19; J gene: TRBJ2-6; CDR3 protein: CASSIAGLWGANVLTF
V gene: TRBV7-2; J gene: TRBJ1-5; CDR3 protein: CASSSQQDQPQHF
V gene: TRBV18; J gene: TRBJ1-1; CDR3 protein: CASSSAGVEAFF
V gene: TRBV15; J gene: TRBJ2-5; CDR3 protein: CATSFGGLGTQYF
V gene: TRBV6-6; J gene: TRBJ1-2; CDR3 protein: CASSYSTRKDGYTF
V gene: TRBV3-1/TRBV3-2; J gene: TRBJ2-2; CDR3 protein: CASRRAVSTGELFF
V gene: TRBV18; J gene: TRBJ1-5; CDR3 protein: CASSQDGNQPQHF
V gene: TRBV6-5; J gene: TRBJ1-2; CDR3 protein: CASSRTGAYGYTF
V gene: TRBV7-9; J gene: TRBJ2-1; CDR3 protein: CASSLGDRYNEQFF
V gene: TRBV6-2/TRBV6-3; J gene: TRBJ2-6; CDR3 protein: CASSYHSNVLTF
V gene: TRBV18; J gene: TRBJ1-5; CDR3 protein: CASSPPGAGNQPQHF
V gene: TRBV6-6; J gene: TRBJ1-5; CDR3 protein: CASRHNFGVSNQPQHF
V gene: TRBV7-8; J gene: TRBJ2-1; CDR3 protein: CASSLKYEQFF
V gene: TRBV19; J gene: TRBJ1-5; CDR3 protein: CASSTDSYNQPQHF
V gene: TRBV18; J gene: TRBJ2-5; CDR3 protein: CASSQTRVYQETQYF
V gene: TRBV6-5; J gene: TRBJ1-4; CDR3 protein: CASSREPSLGEKLFF
V gene: TRBV5-1; J gene: TRBJ2-5; CDR3 protein: CASSPRQGAETQYF
V gene: TRBV5-1; J gene: TRBJ2-5; CDR3 protein: CASSLGSTEETQYF
V gene: TRBV7-2; J gene: TRBJ1-6; CDR3 protein: CASSLGGVSSPLHF
V gene: TRBV6-4; J gene: TRBJ1-4; CDR3 protein: CASTIHEKLFF
V gene: TRBV2; J gene: TRBJ1-2; CDR3 protein: CASRVDRSYGYTF
V gene: TRBV21-1; J gene: TRBJ1-1; CDR3 protein: CASSQTRQATKDGTEAFF
V gene: TRBV13; J gene: TRBJ2-3; CDR3 protein: CASSFAFGWTSGGPGDTQYF
V gene: TRBV7-2; J gene: TRBJ1-5; CDR3 protein: CASSLSPINQPQHF
V gene: TRBV5-4; J gene: TRBJ2-5; CDR3 protein: CASSLEGGETQYF
V gene: TRBV5-1; J gene: TRBJ1-1; CDR3 protein: CASSQMTGGNTEAFF
V gene: TRBV9; J gene: TRBJ1-1; CDR3 protein: CASSVDPQRDTEAFF
V gene: TRBV7-6; J gene: TRBJ2-2; CDR3 protein: CASSLVFSGRGNTGELFF
V gene: TRBV19; J gene: TRBJ2-3; CDR3 protein: CASSYRGTQYF
V gene: TRBV5-4; J gene: TRBJ2-1; CDR3 protein: CASTFYNEQFF
V gene: TRBV5-1; J gene: TRBJ2-1; CDR3 protein: CASSFRAGGPYNEQFF
V gene: TRBV24-1; J gene: TRBJ2-1; CDR3 protein: CATSAGDGQTNEQFF
V gene: TRBV4-1; J gene: TRBJ1-4; CDR3 protein: CASSQVPGSNEKLFF
V gene: TRBV20-1; J gene: TRBJ2-3; CDR3 protein: CSAQVGDTQYF